A single sample gave rise to the 15 T cell receptor beta chains below, sequenced in a study of blood T cell repertoires in COVID-19. Clones were read by immunoSEQ multiplex PCR, and TCRdb kept only the in-frame ones, dropping some. The sample carries about 140,000 clones, about four fifths recorded once. Sequencing was performed on peripheral blood. The receptors here all came from a human donor in a cohort sampled during active COVID-19.

The chain is built from TRBV30 and TRBJ1-5; 9 bases are shared with TRBD1. J was trimmed by 7 bases and V by 3 bases; bases with no gene match: 7. The CDR3 runs to 14 residues. The germline V gene encodes CDR1 GTSNPN and CDR2 SVGIG (reference sequence). DNA of the CDR3: TGTGCCTGGAGGGGACAGGGTATTTACCAGCCCCAGCATTTT. This sequence encodes CAWRGQGIYQPQHF.

The V and J genes are TRBV18 and TRBJ2-5; no definite D call. Germline lookup yields CDR1 KGHSH and CDR2 LQKENI. The CDR3 length is 13 residues. Trimming left V 3 bases short and J 5 bases short, with 10 bases between. The CDR3 bases are TGTGCCAGCTCACCCGCCTCGAGGGAGACCCAGTACTTC. This encodes CASSPASRETQYF.

J is TRBJ2-7 and V is TRBV6-5; weak D call: TRBD2 (6 bases). The V gene's germline CDR1 is MNHEY and CDR2 SVGAGI. The CDR3 is 13 residues long. V gave up 8 bases and J gave up 6 bases, with 17 bases separating them. CDR3 sequence reads: CASGRDLASEQYF. In DNA, the CDR3 is TGTGCCAGCGGCCGGGACTTAGCTAGCGAGCAGTACTTC.

V gene TRBV29-1 combines with J gene TRBJ2-5; 10 positions agree with TRBD1. Germline trimming cut 7 bases from V and 5 bases from J; bases unmatched to any gene: 16. The CDR3 loop spans 16 amino acids. Germline V gives CDR1 SQVTM, CDR2 ANQGSEA. The CDR3 DNA follows: TGCAGCGCTGCCGGGACAGGGGCCCGATCGGGGGAGACCCAGTACTTC. Its translation: CSAAGTGARSGETQYF.

This chain links TRBV24-1 with TRBJ2-5; 9 bases are shared with TRBD1. The CDR3 is 11 amino acids. CDR1 and CDR2 from the germline V gene are KGHDR and SFDVKD. With V trimmed by 12 bases and J by 4 bases, 2 bases remained unmatched. CDR3 in amino acids: CAAGQGETQYF. For the CDR3, the DNA is TGTGCCGCGGGACAGGGAGAGACCCAGTACTTC.

The chain carries TRBV5-1 and TRBJ2-1; D might be TRBD2 (5 bases). Trimming took 0 bases from V and 8 from J, leaving 15 bases between them. Germline values: CDR1 SGHRS, CDR2 YFSETQ. The length of the CDR3 is 15 residues. CDR3 sequence: CASSLGGSWIYEQFF. The CDR3 DNA sequence: TGCGCCAGCAGCTTGGGTGGGAGTTGGATTTATGAGCAGTTCTTC.

The chain carries TRBV7-2 and TRBJ2-1; possibly TRBD2 for D (6 bases). Germline V lookup: CDR1 SGHTA, CDR2 FQGNSA. The ends were cut back, 3 bases at V and 6 bases at J, with 9 bases in the middle. The CDR3 runs to 13 residues. This CDR3 is CASSLGLPNEQFF. Written as DNA, the CDR3 is TGTGCCAGCAGCTTGGGACTTCCCAATGAGCAGTTCTTC.

This clone has a handful of counts. The chain has TRBV18 and TRBJ2-1, with 9 bases matching TRBD2. The CDR3 loop spans 17 amino acids. The V segment lost 4 bases and the J segment 7 bases; nucleotides outside the gene matches: 14. CDR1 KGHSH and CDR2 LQKENI come from the germline V gene. CDR3 in amino acids: CASSQTQRAGGANEQFF. DNA of the CDR3: TGTGCCAGCTCACAGACCCAGAGAGCGGGAGGCGCGAATGAGCAGTTCTTC.

This clone has only one observation. J is TRBJ1-4 and V is TRBV25-1; 9 positions agree with TRBD1. The germline CDR1 and CDR2 sequences are MGHDK and SYGVNS. This CDR3 has 13 residues. Germline trimming cut 6 bases from V and 6 bases from J; bases unmatched to any gene: 2. CDR3 coding DNA: TGTGCCAGCAGGAGGACAGGGGATGAAAAACTGTTTTTT. Protein: CASRRTGDEKLFF.

This chain joins TRBV2 and TRBJ2-5; the D is unclear. The V gene lost 2 bases and the J gene lost 5 bases, with 9 bases spanning the gap. The germline gives CDR1 SNHLY, CDR2 FYNNEI. The CDR3 loop spans 13 amino acids. CDR3 DNA: TGTGCCAGCAGTGAACTAGGCATTGAGACCCAGTACTTC. Its translation is CASSELGIETQYF. Full variable domain (remainder filled in from reference TRBV2 and TRBJ2-5): EPEVTQTPSHQVTQMGQEVILRCVPISNHLYFYWYRQILGQKVEFLVSFYNNEISEKSEIFDDQFSVERPDGSNFTLKIRSTKLEDSAMYFCASSELGIETQYFGPGTRLLVL.

The chain is built from TRBV6-2 or TRBV6-3 and TRBJ2-3; D not certain. This CDR3 comprises 14 residues. The V and J ends lost 2 bases and 2 bases respectively, with 8 bases between them. Germline CDR1 and CDR2: MNHEY and SVGEGT. CDR3 in amino acids: CASSYNFLTDTQYF. CDR3 coding DNA: TGTGCCAGCAGTTACAACTTCCTCACAGATACGCAGTATTTT.

V usage is TRBV28 and J usage is TRBJ1-3; D is possibly TRBD1 (5 bases). This CDR3 has 16 residues. Per the germline V gene, CDR1 is MDHEN and CDR2 is SYDVKM. The V gene lost 2 bases and the J gene lost 2 bases, with 13 bases spanning the gap. The CDR3 here is CASSLIGDLPGNTIYF. CDR3 nucleotides: TGTGCCAGCAGTTTAATAGGGGACTTACCTGGAAACACCATATATTTT.

This chain links TRBV15 with TRBJ2-2; 8 bases are shared with TRBD2. The CDR3 covers 18 residues. Germline CDR1 and CDR2: LNHNV and YYDKDF (reference sequence). The V and J ends lost 0 bases and 1 base, in that order; junction bases with no gene match: 7. CDR3 loop: CATSRDLISGVNTGELFF. DNA of the CDR3: TGTGCCACCAGCAGAGATCTTATTAGCGGGGTGAACACCGGGGAGCTGTTTTTT.

The CDR3 coding sequence is TGCAGCGTGGAACGACAAACTAATGAAAAACTGTTTTTT. It yields the protein CSVERQTNEKLFF. The V and J genes are TRBV29-1 and TRBJ1-4; D remains unclear. The CDR3 spans 13 residues. The V and J ends lost 6 bases and 1 base respectively, with 9 bases between them. Germline assignment: CDR1 SQVTM and CDR2 ANQGSEA. The full variable domain, its missing parts supplied by reference TRBV29-1 and TRBJ1-4, is SAVISQKPSRDICQRGTSLTIQCQVDSQVTMMFWYRQQPGQSLTLIATANQGSEATYESGFVIDKFPISRPNLTFSTLTVSNMSPEDSSIYLCSVERQTNEKLFFGSGTQLSVL.

The genes are TRBV5-1 and TRBJ2-6; perhaps TRBD1 as D (5 bases). The V end lost 0 bases, the J end lost 1 base, and 14 bases lay between the germline ends. The germline gives CDR1 SGHRS, CDR2 YFSETQ. The CDR3 totals 18 residues. The CDR3 coding sequence is TGCGCCAGCAGCTTGGATGGTTCAGGGCGGTCTGGGGCCAACGTCCTGACTTTC. Translating it yields CASSLDGSGRSGANVLTF. Combining the CDR3 with reference TRBV5-1 and TRBJ2-6 gives the whole variable domain KAGVTQTPRYLIKTRGQQVTLSCSPISGHRSVSWYQQTPGQGLQFLFEYFSETQRNKGNFPGRFSGRQFSNSRSEMNVSTLELGDSALYLCASSLDGSGRSGANVLTFGAGSRLTVL.